These T cell receptor beta chains were read from a single sample in a study of radiation and T cells in renal cell carcinoma. Clones were read by immunoSEQ multiplex PCR, and TCRdb kept only the in-frame ones, dropping some. The data hold 80,000 or so clones, with roughly nine tenths observed a single time. The specimen comprised blood, sampled from a patient whose treatment included radiotherapy and nephrectomy. These receptors all stem from a woman in her seventies with renal cell carcinoma. Both conserved end residues are part of each CDR3. A D gene is named only where the DNA matches it firmly. Size is stated for part of the rows, as once, few or many counts, or as a class when the clone is expanded.

. TRBJ2-6 TRBV28 17 . TGTGCCAGCAGCAGGGGGGGGATCCCCTCTGGGGCCAACGTCCTGACTTTC CASSRGGIPSGANVLTF
. TRBJ2-1 TRBV7-2 13 once TGTGCCAGCAGCCGATCCGGGCAGAATGAGCAGTTCTTC CASSRSGQNEQFF
. TRBJ1-2 TRBV6-1 15 . TGTGCCAGCAGTGGTTTATGGGCAGGGCACTATGGCTACACCTTC CASSGLWAGHYGYTF
. TRBJ2-6 TRBV7-2 17 . TGTGCCAGCACCCCCGGGGTAGCGACATCTGGGGCCAACGTCCTGACTTTC CASTPGVATSGANVLTF
TRBD1 TRBJ1-2 TRBV7-2 16 . TGTGCCAGCAGCTCCCGGACAGGGGCCGGGAACTATGGCTACACCTTC CASSSRTGAGNYGYTF
TRBD1 TRBJ1-5 TRBV29-1 15 . TGCAGCGTTGAAGGGGAAGGGGGCAGCAATCAGCCCCAGCATTTT CSVEGEGGSNQPQHF
. TRBJ2-5 TRBV5-1 15 . TGCGCCAGCAGCTTGGTTGCGGGGTCGCAAGAGACCCAGTACTTC CASSLVAGSQETQYF
. TRBJ1-2 TRBV7-2 13 . TGTGCCAGCAGCTTACGGGAAGATACCGGCTACACCTTC CASSLREDTGYTF
TRBD2 TRBJ2-1 TRBV7-2 16 once TGTGCCAGCAGCTTACCTAGCGGGGGGTTTAGCGGTGAGCAGTTCTTC CASSLPSGGFSGEQFF
TRBD2 TRBJ2-1 TRBV5-6 14 . TGTGCCAGCAGCTTGGGACTAGCGGGGGATGAGCAGTTCTTC CASSLGLAGDEQFF
. TRBJ1-1 TRBV5-4 13 few TGTGCCAGCAGTTCCGACGGGGACACTGAAGCTTTCTTT CASSSDGDTEAFF
. TRBJ1-3 TRBV27 14 . TGTGCCAGCAGTTTGGTGGGCCCTGGGAACACCATATATTTT CASSLVGPGNTIYF
. TRBJ2-3 TRBV20-1 11 . TGCAGTGCGGTGGGGGCAGATACGCAGTATTTT CSAVGADTQYF
. TRBJ2-7 TRBV11-2 15 . TGTGCCAGCAGCTTAGGGATCAATGCCCTATACGAGCAGTACTTC CASSLGINALYEQYF